Below, 18 T cell receptor beta chains from the same sample are listed, as sequenced in a study of PD-L1 blockade in urothelial cancer. Measured with immunoSEQ multiplex PCR; TCRdb has only the in-frame clones, and not every one. The table records about 110,000 clones, 70% to 90% of them present only once. The sample here was PBMCs, taken around atezolizumab (anti-PD-L1) treatment. Receptor source: a man aged 50 or older with urothelial cancer.

The V gene is TRBV7-2, the J gene TRBJ1-5; perhaps TRBD1 as D (5 bases). V was shortened by 6 bases and J by 4 bases, with 19 bases between the two germline ends. This CDR3 is built from 16 residues. Per the germline V gene, CDR1 is SGHTA and CDR2 is FQGNSA. The CDR3 is CASSPTGGIRNQPQHF. As DNA, the CDR3 is TGTGCCAGCAGTCCTACCGGGGGGATTCGGAATCAGCCCCAGCATTTT.

This clone came up once. V gene TRBV7-9 combines with J gene TRBJ1-4; D may be TRBD1 (5 bases). Germline V lookup: CDR1 SEHNR, CDR2 FQNEAQ (reference sequence). This CDR3 region has 16 residues. The V and J ends lost 5 bases and 3 bases respectively, with 16 bases between them. The CDR3 DNA follows: TGTGCCAGCAGCCGAAAGACTGACAGCTCTAATGAAAAACTGTTTTTT. As protein: CASSRKTDSSNEKLFF. The full variable domain, with the rest looked up from reference TRBV7-9 and TRBJ1-4, is DTGVSQNPRHKITKRGQNVTFRCDPISEHNRLYWYRQTLGQGPEFLTYFQNEAQLEKSRLLSDRFSAERPKGSFSTLEIQRTEQGDSAMYLCASSRKTDSSNEKLFFGSGTQLSVL.

This clone was seen just once. The genes are TRBV5-4 and TRBJ1-6; the D gene is possibly TRBD1 (6 bases). Trimming left V 1 base short and J 10 bases short, with 12 bases between. Germline CDR1 reads SGHNT; CDR2 reads YYREEE (reference sequence). CDR3 length: 14 amino acids. The CDR3 loop reads CASSLSRGGSPLHF. CDR3 in DNA: TGTGCCAGCAGCTTGTCCAGGGGCGGGTCACCCCTCCACTTT. The variable domain in full, with the rest retrieved from reference TRBV5-4 and TRBJ1-6, is ETGVTQSPTHLIKTRGQQVTLRCSSQSGHNTVSWYQQALGQGPQFIFQYYREEENGRGNFPPRFSGLQFPNYSSELNVNALELDDSALYLCASSLSRGGSPLHFGNGTRLTVT.

The V call is TRBV6-1, the J call TRBJ1-4; D unclear. The CDR3 length is 14 residues. V was cut by 5 bases and J by 7 bases, with 14 bases left in between. Germline CDR1 and CDR2: MNHNS and SASEGT. The CDR3 region has the DNA TGTGCCAGCAGTACCCCCCAACGGGGTGAAAAACTGTTTTTT. Translation: CASSTPQRGEKLFF.

The chain recombines TRBV28 with TRBJ1-2; D not resolved. Trimming left V 5 bases short and J 0 bases short, with 7 bases between. Germline V gene data show CDR1 as MDHEN and CDR2 as SYDVKM. This CDR3 contains 13 residues. CDR3 protein: CASSPGSNYGYTF. Here the CDR3 DNA reads TGTGCCAGCAGTCCCGGTTCTAACTATGGCTACACCTTC.

This clone was seen a single time. This sequence joins TRBV5-1 and TRBJ1-1; 12 bases align to TRBD1. CDR3 size: 16 residues. The J segment lost 4 bases and the V segment lost 4 bases, leaving 8 bases of the junction unmatched. Germline V gene lookup returns CDR1 SGHRS and CDR2 YFSETQ. DNA of the CDR3: TGCGCCAGCAGCCCTGGGACAGGGGGCTTTGGCACTGAAGCTTTCTTT. Translation gives CASSPGTGGFGTEAFF.

J is TRBJ1-2 and V is TRBV5-1, with D unclear. The CDR3 is 15 amino acids. V lost 2 bases to trimming and J lost 2 bases, with 13 bases between them. Germline-derived CDR1 and CDR2 are SGHRS and YFSETQ. CDR3 in DNA: TGCGCCAGCAGCTTCGACGGACGGGGAAACTATGGCTACACCTTC. Encoded protein: CASSFDGRGNYGYTF.

This rearrangement joins TRBV28 to TRBJ1-6; TRBD1 matches 8 bases. With 4 bases clipped from V and 10 bases from J, the junction kept 9 bases outside the gene matches. The germline V gene has CDR1 MDHEN and CDR2 SYDVKM. CDR3 length: 15 amino acids. The CDR3 is CASSSTGGNRSPLHF. The CDR3 DNA sequence: TGTGCCAGCAGTTCCACAGGGGGAAATCGATCACCCCTCCACTTT.

The V gene is TRBV2, the J gene TRBJ2-7, with 8 bases aligning to TRBD1. The CDR3 consists of 12 residues. Per germline, CDR1 SNHLY and CDR2 FYNNEI. Trimming at V came to 8 bases and at J to 2 bases, leaving 2 bases not matched to a gene. In DNA, the CDR3 is TGTGCCAGCGGACAGGGAACCTACGAGCAGTACTTC. This sequence encodes CASGQGTYEQYF.

The J gene is TRBJ2-2, the V gene TRBV30; D is ambiguous. Germline V lookup: CDR1 GTSNPN, CDR2 SVGIG (reference sequence). This CDR3 spans 12 amino acids. Trimming cost V 2 bases and J 8 bases, with 9 bases left between them. CDR3 loop: CAWSTMAGELFF. DNA of the CDR3: TGTGCCTGGAGTACTATGGCGGGGGAGCTGTTTTTT.

This chain joins TRBV7-9 and TRBJ2-1; 9 bases align to TRBD1. Germline V CDR1 and CDR2: SEHNR, FQNEAQ (reference sequence). J was trimmed by 6 bases and V by 3 bases; bases with no gene match: 6. The CDR3 covers 15 residues. CDR3 loop: CASSFGQGSINEQFF. The CDR3 DNA reads as TGTGCCAGCAGCTTCGGACAGGGGAGCATCAATGAGCAGTTCTTC. Full variable domain (outside the CDR3, taken from reference TRBV7-9 and TRBJ2-1): DTGVSQNPRHKITKRGQNVTFRCDPISEHNRLYWYRQTLGQGPEFLTYFQNEAQLEKSRLLSDRFSAERPKGSFSTLEIQRTEQGDSAMYLCASSFGQGSINEQFFGPGTRLTVL.

The V gene is TRBV19, the J gene TRBJ1-5; TRBD1 agrees at 8 bases. Germline CDR1 LNHDA, CDR2 SQIVND (reference sequence). With V trimmed by 6 bases and J by 2 bases, 6 bases remained unmatched. The CDR3 totals 15 residues. CDR3 in amino acids: CASSRQGIGNQPQHF. The DNA of the CDR3 is TGTGCCAGTAGCCGACAGGGGATTGGCAATCAGCCCCAGCATTTT.

The chain combines TRBV5-1 with TRBJ2-7; 11 nucleotides agree with TRBD2. Germline lookup yields CDR1 SGHRS and CDR2 YFSETQ. The CDR3 contains 15 residues. V shed 2 bases and J 4 bases; nucleotides not matched to a gene: 5. The CDR3 bases are TGCGCCAGCAGCTTCCTAGCGGGAGGACGGTACGAGCAGTACTTC. The encoded protein is CASSFLAGGRYEQYF.

This sequence joins TRBV6-5 and TRBJ2-2; 11 nucleotides agree with TRBD2. The germline V gene encodes CDR1 MNHEY and CDR2 SVGAGI. CDR3 length: 14 residues. V gave up 0 bases and J gave up 9 bases; unmatched junction bases: 0. The CDR3 sequence is CASSYSTSGRELFF. The DNA for the CDR3 is TGTGCCAGCAGTTACTCGACTAGCGGGAGGGAGCTGTTTTTT.

The V gene is TRBV6-5, the J gene TRBJ1-1, with no clear D. The CDR3 is 14 amino acids. Germline-derived CDR1 and CDR2 are MNHEY and SVGAGI. V gave up 5 bases and J gave up 2 bases, with 12 bases separating them. In nucleotides, the CDR3 is TGTGCCAGCAGTCCCAGCCTAGCAAACACTGAAGCTTTCTTT. Translated, it gives CASSPSLANTEAFF.

The rearrangement uses TRBV7-9 and TRBJ2-1, with D perhaps matching TRBD2 (6 bases). The CDR3 length is 15 residues. Trimming cost V 3 bases and J 0 bases, with 9 bases left between them. Looked up from germline, CDR1 is SEHNR and CDR2 is FQNEAQ (reference sequence). CDR3 in amino acids: CASSFLGSSYNEQFF. The CDR3 DNA reads TGTGCCAGCAGCTTTCTCGGGAGCTCCTACAATGAGCAGTTCTTC.

This chain joins TRBV9 and TRBJ2-7; 8 bases line up with TRBD1. The length of the CDR3 is 13 residues. The junction had 3 bases not matched to a gene; V was cut back by 3 bases and J by 4 bases. Germline V gene data show CDR1 as SGDLS and CDR2 as YYNGEE. The CDR3 nucleotides are TGTGCCAGCAGCGAGGGGGACAGGTACGAGCAGTACTTC. Translating gives CASSEGDRYEQYF.

This rearrangement joins TRBV27 to TRBJ2-5, with D possibly TRBD2 on 5 matching bases. The CDR3 has 15 amino acids. Germline V lookup: CDR1 MNHEY, CDR2 SMNVEV (reference sequence). V lost 4 bases to trimming and J lost 4 bases, with 16 bases between them. The chain's CDR3 is CASSSESGKAETQYF. The CDR3 nucleotides read TGTGCCAGCAGTTCCGAATCGGGGAAGGCAGAGACCCAGTACTTC.